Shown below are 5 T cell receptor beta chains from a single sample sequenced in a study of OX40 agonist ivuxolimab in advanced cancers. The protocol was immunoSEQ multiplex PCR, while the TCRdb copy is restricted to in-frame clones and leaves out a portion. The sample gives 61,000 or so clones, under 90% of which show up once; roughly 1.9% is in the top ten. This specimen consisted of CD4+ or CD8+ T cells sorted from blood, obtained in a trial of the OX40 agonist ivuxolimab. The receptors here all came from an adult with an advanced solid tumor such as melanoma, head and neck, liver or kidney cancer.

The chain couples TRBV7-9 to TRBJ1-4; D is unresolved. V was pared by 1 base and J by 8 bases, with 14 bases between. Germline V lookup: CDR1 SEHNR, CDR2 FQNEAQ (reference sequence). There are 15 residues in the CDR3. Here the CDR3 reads CASSLDWAVGEKLFF. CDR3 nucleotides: TGTGCCAGCAGCTTAGACTGGGCAGTGGGGGAAAAACTGTTTTTT.

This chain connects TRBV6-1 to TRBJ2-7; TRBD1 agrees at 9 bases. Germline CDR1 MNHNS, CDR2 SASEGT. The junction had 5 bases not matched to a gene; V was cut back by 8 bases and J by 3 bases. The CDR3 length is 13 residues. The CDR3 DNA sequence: TGTGCCAGCGCTGGGACAGGGTTCTACGAGCAGTACTTC. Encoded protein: CASAGTGFYEQYF.

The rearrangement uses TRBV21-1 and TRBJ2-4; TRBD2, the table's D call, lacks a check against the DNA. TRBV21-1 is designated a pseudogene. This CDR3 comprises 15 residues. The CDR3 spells CASSAGGEVPNIQYF. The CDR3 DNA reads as TGTGCCAGCAGCGCGGGGGGGGAGGTCCCAAACATTCAGTACTTC.

CDR3 loop: CASSPVREQFF. The CDR3 DNA is TGTGCCAGCTCACCAGTCCGGGAGCAGTTCTTC. J is TRBJ2-1 and V is TRBV18, with D uncertain. V was clipped by 2 bases and J by 10 bases, with 6 bases between them. CDR1 and CDR2 (germline): KGHSH, LQKENI. The CDR3 spans 11 residues.

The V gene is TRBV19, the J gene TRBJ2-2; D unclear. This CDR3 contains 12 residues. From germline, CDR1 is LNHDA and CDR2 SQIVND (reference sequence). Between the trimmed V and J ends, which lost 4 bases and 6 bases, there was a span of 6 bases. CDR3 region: CASSKVAGELFF. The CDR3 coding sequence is TGTGCCAGTAGTAAGGTAGCCGGGGAGCTGTTTTTT.